This T cell receptor (beta chain) originates from a study of glioma-infiltrating T cells. The V and J ends lost 5 bases and 2 bases respectively, with 12 bases between them. This CDR3 is 14 amino acids long. Germline V gene lookup returns CDR1 MGHDK and CDR2 SYGVNS. TCR alpha and beta CDR3 regions were amplified from RNA using iRepertoire nested multiplex PCR. TCRdb reprocessed the multiplex PCR reads with MiXCR, giving one entry per CDR3 protein. This sample has about 130,000 distinct CDR3 sequences, with roughly 24% found just once. This clonotype was counted ten times or more. This receptor was identified in a human donor with low-grade glioma or glioblastoma, undergoing nonglioma brain surgery, or in good health (not recorded which). The rearrangement links TRBV25-1 to TRBJ2-5; no firm D call. The sequencing input was glioma tissue, nonneoplastic brain tissue, or PBMCs (not recorded which). The CDR3 is CASSIRQRQETQYF. DNA of the CDR3: TGTGCCAGCAGTATACGGCAGCGACAAGAGACCCAGTACTTC.